This T cell receptor beta chain was captured by sequencing in a study of T cell responses to AZD1222 COVID-19 vaccine. Germline V gene lookup returns CDR1 SEHNR and CDR2 FQNEAQ (reference sequence). The V end was cut by 5 bases, the J end by 4 bases, with 14 bases between. The CDR3 sequence is 14 residues long. This clone was found once. Clones were read by immunoSEQ multiplex PCR, and TCRdb kept only the in-frame ones, dropping some. The sample holds 150,000 or so clones, 92% seen once. The clonotype originates from an adult in good health. The chain carries TRBV7-9 and TRBJ1-1, with D possibly being TRBD1 (5 bases). Sequencing used peripheral blood, obtained on day 0 of AZD1222 vaccination. The CDR3 is CASSPQGGSTEAFF. CDR3 bases: TGTGCCAGCAGCCCCCAGGGAGGGAGCACTGAAGCTTTCTTT.